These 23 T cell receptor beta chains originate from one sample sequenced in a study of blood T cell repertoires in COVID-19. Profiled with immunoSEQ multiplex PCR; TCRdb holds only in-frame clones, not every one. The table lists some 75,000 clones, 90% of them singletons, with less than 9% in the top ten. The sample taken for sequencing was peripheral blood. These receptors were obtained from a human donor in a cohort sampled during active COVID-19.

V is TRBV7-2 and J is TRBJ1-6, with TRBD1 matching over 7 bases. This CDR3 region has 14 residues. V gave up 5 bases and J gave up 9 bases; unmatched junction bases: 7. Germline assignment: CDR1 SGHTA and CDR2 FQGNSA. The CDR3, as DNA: TGTGCCAGCAGCCCCTCGACAGGGAGTTCACCCCTCCACTTT. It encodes CASSPSTGSSPLHF.

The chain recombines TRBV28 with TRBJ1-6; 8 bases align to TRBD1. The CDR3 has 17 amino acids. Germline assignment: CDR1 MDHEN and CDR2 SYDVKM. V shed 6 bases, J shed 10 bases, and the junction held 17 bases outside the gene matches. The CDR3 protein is CASSSGQGRNSGSPLHF. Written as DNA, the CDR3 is TGTGCCAGCAGCTCAGGACAGGGTCGAAACTCCGGGTCACCCCTCCACTTT.

CDR3 in amino acids: CASRGRAGGNTIYF. CDR3 DNA sequence: TGTGCCAGCAGAGGGAGGGCGGGAGGAAACACCATATATTTT. The chain carries TRBV2 and TRBJ1-3; D uncertain. Germline lookup yields CDR1 SNHLY and CDR2 FYNNEI. The CDR3 totals 14 residues. V lost 6 bases, J lost 4 bases, and 13 bases lay in between.

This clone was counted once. The CDR3 loop is CASTSLGLYGYTF. As DNA, the CDR3 is TGTGCCAGCACCTCATTGGGCCTCTATGGCTACACCTTC. The V call is TRBV28, the J call TRBJ1-2; D call uncertain. The CDR3 runs 13 residues. Between the trimmed V and J ends, which lost 7 bases and 4 bases, there was a span of 13 bases. Germline V gene sequence: CDR1 MDHEN, CDR2 SYDVKM.

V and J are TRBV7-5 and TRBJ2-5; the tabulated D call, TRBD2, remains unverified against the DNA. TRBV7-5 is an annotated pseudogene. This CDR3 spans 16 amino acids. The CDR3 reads CVRSLRPSGGRETQYF. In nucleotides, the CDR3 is TGTGTCAGAAGCTTAAGGCCTAGCGGGGGGAGGGAGACCCAGTACTTC.

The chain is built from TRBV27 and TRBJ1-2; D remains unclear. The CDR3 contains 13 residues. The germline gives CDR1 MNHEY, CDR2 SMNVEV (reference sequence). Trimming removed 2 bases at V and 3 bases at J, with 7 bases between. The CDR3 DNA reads TGTGCCAGCAGTTTAAGCACAGACTATGGCTACACCTTC. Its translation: CASSLSTDYGYTF.

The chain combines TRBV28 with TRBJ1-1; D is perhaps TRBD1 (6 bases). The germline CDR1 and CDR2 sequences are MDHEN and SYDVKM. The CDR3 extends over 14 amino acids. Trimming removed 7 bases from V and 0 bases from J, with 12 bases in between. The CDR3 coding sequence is TGTGCCAGCACCTCGGGACAAGTGAACACTGAAGCTTTCTTT. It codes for CASTSGQVNTEAFF.

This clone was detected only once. CDR3 amino acids: CASSLVYNNQPQHF. The CDR3 DNA follows: TGTGCCAGCAGCTTAGTTTACAACAATCAGCCCCAGCATTTT. V is TRBV7-2 and J is TRBJ1-5; D is unresolved. The CDR3 is 14 amino acids. V lost 1 base, J lost 3 bases, and 7 bases lay in between. Germline lookup yields CDR1 SGHTA and CDR2 FQGNSA.

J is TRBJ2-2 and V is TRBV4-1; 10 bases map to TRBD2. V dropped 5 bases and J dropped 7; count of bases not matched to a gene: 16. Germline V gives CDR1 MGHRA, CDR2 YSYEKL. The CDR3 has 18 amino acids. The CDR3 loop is CASSFAAQAGGPNGELFF. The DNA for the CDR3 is TGCGCCAGCAGCTTCGCGGCCCAAGCGGGGGGGCCGAACGGGGAGCTGTTTTTT.

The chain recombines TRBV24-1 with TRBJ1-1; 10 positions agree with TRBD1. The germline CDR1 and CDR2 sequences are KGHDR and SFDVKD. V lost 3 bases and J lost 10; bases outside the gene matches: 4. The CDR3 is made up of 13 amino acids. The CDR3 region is CATSDGTGDPAFF. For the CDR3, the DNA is TGTGCCACCAGTGATGGGACAGGGGATCCAGCTTTCTTT.

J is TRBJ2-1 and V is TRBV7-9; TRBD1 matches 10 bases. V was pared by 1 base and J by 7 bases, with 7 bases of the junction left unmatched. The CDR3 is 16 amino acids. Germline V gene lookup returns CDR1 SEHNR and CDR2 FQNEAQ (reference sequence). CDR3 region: CASSLGRQGARNEQFF. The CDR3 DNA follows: TGTGCCAGCAGCTTAGGGAGACAGGGGGCGCGAAATGAGCAGTTCTTC.

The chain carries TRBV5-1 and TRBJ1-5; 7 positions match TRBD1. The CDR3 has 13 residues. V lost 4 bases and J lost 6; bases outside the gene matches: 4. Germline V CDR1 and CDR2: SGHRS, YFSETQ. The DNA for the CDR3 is TGCGCCAGCAGCCACAGGGGCGGTCAGCCCCAGCATTTT. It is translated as CASSHRGGQPQHF. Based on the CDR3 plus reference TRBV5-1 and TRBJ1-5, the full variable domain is KAGVTQTPRYLIKTRGQQVTLSCSPISGHRSVSWYQQTPGQGLQFLFEYFSETQRNKGNFPGRFSGRQFSNSRSEMNVSTLELGDSALYLCASSHRGGQPQHFGDGTRLSIL.

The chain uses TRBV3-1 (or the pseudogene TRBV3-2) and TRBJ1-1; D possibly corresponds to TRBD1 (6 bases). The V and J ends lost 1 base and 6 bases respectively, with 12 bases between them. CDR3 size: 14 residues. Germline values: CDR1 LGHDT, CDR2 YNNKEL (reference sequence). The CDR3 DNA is TGTGCCAGCAGCCAAGGGGGGGGCGGGGCTGAAGCTTTCTTT. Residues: CASSQGGGGAEAFF.

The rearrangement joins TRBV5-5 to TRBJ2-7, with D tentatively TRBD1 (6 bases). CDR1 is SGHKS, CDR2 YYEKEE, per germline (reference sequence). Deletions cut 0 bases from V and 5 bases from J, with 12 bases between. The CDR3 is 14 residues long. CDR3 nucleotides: TGTGCCAGCAGCTTGGTAGCAGGGGCCCACGAGCAGTACTTC. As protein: CASSLVAGAHEQYF.

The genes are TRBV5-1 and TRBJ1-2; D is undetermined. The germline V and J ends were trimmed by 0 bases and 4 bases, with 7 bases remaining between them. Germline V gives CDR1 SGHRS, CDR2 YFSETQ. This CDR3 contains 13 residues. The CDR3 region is CASSLGLSYGYTF. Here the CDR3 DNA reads TGCGCCAGCAGCTTGGGCCTTAGCTATGGCTACACCTTC. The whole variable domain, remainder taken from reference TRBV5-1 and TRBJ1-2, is KAGVTQTPRYLIKTRGQQVTLSCSPISGHRSVSWYQQTPGQGLQFLFEYFSETQRNKGNFPGRFSGRQFSNSRSEMNVSTLELGDSALYLCASSLGLSYGYTFGSGTRLTVV.

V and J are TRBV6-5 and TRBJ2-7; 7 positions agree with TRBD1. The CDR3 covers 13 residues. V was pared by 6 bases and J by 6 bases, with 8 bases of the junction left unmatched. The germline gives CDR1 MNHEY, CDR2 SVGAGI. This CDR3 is CASRARGNSEQYF. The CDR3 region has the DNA TGTGCCAGCAGGGCCAGGGGGAACAGCGAGCAGTACTTC.

The CDR3 protein is CASSPPGLAGGLWADTQYF. The DNA for the CDR3 is TGTGCCAGCTCACCACCCGGACTAGCGGGGGGGCTCTGGGCAGATACGCAGTATTTT. The chain has TRBV18 and TRBJ2-3; 15 bases map to TRBD2. This CDR3 spans 19 amino acids. Per germline, CDR1 KGHSH and CDR2 LQKENI. The V gene end was trimmed by 0 bases and the J gene end by 4 bases; junction bases not matched to a gene: 8.

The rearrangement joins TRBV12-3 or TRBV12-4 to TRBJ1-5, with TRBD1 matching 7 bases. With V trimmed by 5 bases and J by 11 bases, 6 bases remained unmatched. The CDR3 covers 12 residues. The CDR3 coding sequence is TGTGCCAGCAGTCCAAGACAGGGAGCCCAGCATTTT. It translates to CASSPRQGAQHF.

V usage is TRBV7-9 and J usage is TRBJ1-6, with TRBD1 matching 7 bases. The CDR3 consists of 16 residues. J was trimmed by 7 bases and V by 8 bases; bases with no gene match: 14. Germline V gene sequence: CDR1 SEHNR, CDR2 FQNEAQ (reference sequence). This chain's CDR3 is CASHLGAGTENSPLHF. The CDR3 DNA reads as TGTGCCAGCCATTTAGGGGCCGGGACAGAGAATTCACCCCTCCACTTT.

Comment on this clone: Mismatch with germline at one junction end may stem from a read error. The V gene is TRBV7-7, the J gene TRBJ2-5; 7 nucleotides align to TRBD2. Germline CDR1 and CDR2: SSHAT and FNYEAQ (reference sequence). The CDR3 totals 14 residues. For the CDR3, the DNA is TGTGCTAGCAGCTCTGGGGGGGGTCTACAGACCCAGTACTTC. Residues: CASSSGGGLQTQYF.

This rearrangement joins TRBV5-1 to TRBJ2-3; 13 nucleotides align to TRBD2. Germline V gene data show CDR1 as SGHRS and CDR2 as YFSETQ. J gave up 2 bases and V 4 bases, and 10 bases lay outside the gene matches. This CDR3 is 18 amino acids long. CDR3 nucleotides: TGCGCCAGCAGCCGCCGGACTAGCGGGGGCCTCGACACAGATACGCAGTATTTT. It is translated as CASSRRTSGGLDTDTQYF.

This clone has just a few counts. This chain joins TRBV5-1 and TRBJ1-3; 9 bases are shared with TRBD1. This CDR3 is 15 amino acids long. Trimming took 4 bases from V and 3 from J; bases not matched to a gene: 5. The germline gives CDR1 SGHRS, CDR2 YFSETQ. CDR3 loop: CASSKQGASGNTIYF. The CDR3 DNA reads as TGCGCCAGCAGCAAACAGGGGGCCAGTGGAAACACCATATATTTT.

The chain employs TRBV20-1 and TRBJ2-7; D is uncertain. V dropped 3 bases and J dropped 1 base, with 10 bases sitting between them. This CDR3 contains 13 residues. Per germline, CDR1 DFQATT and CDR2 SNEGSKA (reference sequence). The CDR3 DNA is TGCAGTGCTAGTATCCTGCGTTCCTACGAGCAGTACTTC. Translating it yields CSASILRSYEQYF.